One and the same sample provided the 17 T cell receptor beta chains below, sequenced in a study of T cell clonotyping in hematopoietic cell transplantation (dated by TCRdb to the early 2020s). Interpreted using the paper, the time point label stands for: recipient sample about 28 days before transplant, after cytoreduction. Libraries were made using the immunoSEQ multiplex PCR assay. Sourced from immuneACCESS, this table was stored by TCRdb with only in-frame sequences that have V and J called. A share of the clones is absent; for the studies checked, an unresolved V gene accounts for under half, and the remainder has no known explanation. This sample holds 45,000 to 60,000 clones; approximately 90% were observed only once. The leading ten clones occupy about 5.6% of the sample. The sample was peripheral blood mononuclear cells, taken before stem cell transplant. All receptors derive from a man aged 55 to 70 with biphenotypic leukemia. Some clones in this sample may be carry-over from other donors' samples.

V gene TRBV11-1 combines with J gene TRBJ2-3; 12 nucleotides align to TRBD2. Germline CDR1 is SGHAT and CDR2 is FQDESV (reference sequence). The CDR3 is 15 residues long. Germline trimming cut 4 bases from V and 2 bases from J; bases unmatched to any gene: 1. CDR3 nucleotide sequence: TGTGCCAGCAGCTGGACTAGCGGGGCCACAGATACGCAGTATTTT. This translates into CASSWTSGATDTQYF.

V is TRBV10-3 and J is TRBJ2-1; TRBD1 or TRBD2 may be the D gene (6 bases each). Between the trimmed V and J ends, which lost 10 bases and 5 bases, there was a span of 24 bases. The germline gives CDR1 ENHRY, CDR2 SYGVKD. The CDR3 has 16 amino acids. Here the CDR3 DNA reads TGTGCCACCTCGGAGGGTATCTGGAGGGGGAACAATGAGCAGTTCTTC. It specifies CATSEGIWRGNNEQFF.

In this sample, this clone is medium-sized (0.01 to 0.1%). The genes are TRBV28 and TRBJ2-7; no definite D call. Germline values: CDR1 MDHEN, CDR2 SYDVKM. CDR3 length: 13 amino acids. V lost 2 bases and J lost 6, with 11 bases in between. The CDR3 loop is CASSLPGEREQYF. In DNA form, the CDR3 reads TGTGCCAGCAGTTTACCCGGCGAGCGCGAGCAGTACTTC.

The chain joins TRBV5-1 to TRBJ1-1; D not certain. Looked up from germline, CDR1 is SGHRS and CDR2 is YFSETQ. There are 13 residues in the CDR3. Trimming took off 4 bases at V and 5 bases at J, with 12 bases between the two ends. CDR3 sequence: CASSEGVGTEAFF. As DNA, the CDR3 is TGCGCCAGCAGCGAGGGTGTGGGGACTGAAGCTTTCTTT.

This chain joins TRBV6-1 and TRBJ1-2; possible D gene TRBD1, 6 bases. The germline V and J ends were trimmed by 8 bases and 5 bases, with 15 bases remaining between them. CDR3 length equals 13 residues. The V gene's germline CDR1 is MNHNS and CDR2 SASEGT. The CDR3 DNA is TGTGCCAGCCGACGACAGGAAAATTATGGCTACACCTTC. This translates into CASRRQENYGYTF.

The chain recombines TRBV27 with TRBJ1-4, with D unclear. CDR3 size: 17 residues. V lost 0 bases, J lost 0 bases, and 11 bases lay in between. Germline CDR1 reads MNHEY; CDR2 reads SMNVEV (reference sequence). CDR3 sequence reads: CASSLSSSVATNEKLFF. CDR3 DNA sequence: TGTGCCAGCAGTTTATCGTCCAGCGTTGCAACTAATGAAAAACTGTTTTTT.

The chain recombines TRBV4-2 with TRBJ2-2; D is unclear. The CDR3 totals 16 residues. CDR1 and CDR2 (germline): LGHNA, YNFKEQ. Trimming cost V 0 bases and J 4 bases, with 12 bases left between them. This CDR3 reads CASSQDPNSLTGELFF. CDR3 nucleotide sequence: TGTGCCAGCAGCCAAGATCCGAACAGCCTCACCGGGGAGCTGTTTTTT.

The rearrangement joins TRBV2 to TRBJ2-7; no definite D call. The CDR3 has 11 residues. V was shortened by 6 bases and J by 3 bases, with 6 bases between the two germline ends. CDR1 is SNHLY and CDR2 is FYNNEI in the germline V gene. CDR3 residues: CASSGYYEQYF. The CDR3 coding sequence is TGTGCCAGCAGCGGTTACTACGAGCAGTACTTC.

This chain connects TRBV7-8 to TRBJ2-7; TRBD2 agrees at 7 bases. With 4 bases clipped from V and 6 bases from J, the junction kept 9 bases outside the gene matches. CDR1 and CDR2 from the germline V gene are SGHVS and FQNEAQ. This CDR3 contains 14 residues. For the CDR3, the DNA is TGTGCCAGCAGCTCCCTTTGGGAGGGACCCGAGCAGTACTTC. Residues: CASSSLWEGPEQYF.

The gene calls are TRBV28 and TRBJ2-7, with 7 bases lining up with TRBD2. After removal of 7 bases from V and 0 bases from J, the junction contained 9 bases not matched to a gene. Germline-derived CDR1 and CDR2 are MDHEN and SYDVKM. The CDR3 is 15 residues long. CDR3 in amino acids: CASTEAGTFSYEQYF. The CDR3 region has the DNA TGTGCCAGCACCGAAGCGGGAACCTTCTCCTACGAGCAGTACTTC.

The V and J genes are TRBV7-8 and TRBJ2-1; D gene uncertain. The CDR3 is 12 amino acids. Germline CDR1 reads SGHVS; CDR2 reads FQNEAQ. V lost 5 bases and J 6 bases, leaving 8 bases between the germline ends. The chain's CDR3 is CASSPIANEQFF. The CDR3 bases are TGTGCCAGCAGCCCGATAGCCAATGAGCAGTTCTTC.

V is TRBV4-2 and J is TRBJ2-7; 10 nucleotides line up with TRBD2. This CDR3 spans 16 amino acids. Germline V gene sequence: CDR1 LGHNA, CDR2 YNFKEQ. After removal of 0 bases from V and 6 bases from J, the junction contained 8 bases not matched to a gene. The chain's CDR3 is CASSQETGAGGPEQYF. CDR3 nucleotides: TGTGCCAGCAGCCAAGAGACAGGAGCGGGAGGGCCCGAGCAGTACTTC.

The V gene is TRBV4-1, the J gene TRBJ2-7; D not certain. This CDR3 spans 13 amino acids. The germline gives CDR1 MGHRA, CDR2 YSYEKL. Trimming cost V 1 base and J 7 bases, with 11 bases left between them. CDR3 nucleotides: TGCGCCAGCAGCCAAGTTCCCTTTCAGGAGCAGTACTTC. Protein: CASSQVPFQEQYF.

V usage is TRBV5-5 and J usage is TRBJ2-3; no clear D gene. Between the trimmed V and J ends, which lost 2 bases and 3 bases, there was a span of 7 bases. Germline lookup yields CDR1 SGHKS and CDR2 YYEKEE (reference sequence). The CDR3 extends over 13 amino acids. The CDR3 DNA is TGTGCCAGCAGCTTACCATCTACAGATACGCAGTATTTT. Translation: CASSLPSTDTQYF.

The chain employs TRBV30 and TRBJ2-3, with a weak D call TRBD1 (5 bases). The V gene lost 1 base and the J gene lost 2 bases, with 13 bases spanning the gap. Germline CDR1 and CDR2: GTSNPN and SVGIG (reference sequence). This CDR3 has 15 amino acids. The CDR3, as DNA: TGTGCCTGGAGTGCAGGGTACCCAAACACAGATACGCAGTATTTT. It codes for CAWSAGYPNTDTQYF.

The J gene is TRBJ2-7, the V gene TRBV19, with 7 positions matching TRBD1. V gave up 6 bases and J gave up 1 base; unmatched junction bases: 6. CDR3 size: 14 residues. Germline assignment: CDR1 LNHDA and CDR2 SQIVND (reference sequence). CDR3 sequence (DNA): TGTGCCAGTAGCCCATCGGGACAGTCCTACGAGCAGTACTTC. This encodes CASSPSGQSYEQYF.

V gene TRBV29-1 combines with J gene TRBJ1-2, with 10 bases matching TRBD1. This CDR3 is built from 13 residues. Germline V CDR1 and CDR2: SQVTM, ANQGSEA. The junction had 5 bases not matched to a gene; V was cut back by 6 bases and J by 4 bases. The CDR3 bases are TGCAGCGTAAGACAGGGGGCTTTCTATGGCTACACCTTC. Residues: CSVRQGAFYGYTF.